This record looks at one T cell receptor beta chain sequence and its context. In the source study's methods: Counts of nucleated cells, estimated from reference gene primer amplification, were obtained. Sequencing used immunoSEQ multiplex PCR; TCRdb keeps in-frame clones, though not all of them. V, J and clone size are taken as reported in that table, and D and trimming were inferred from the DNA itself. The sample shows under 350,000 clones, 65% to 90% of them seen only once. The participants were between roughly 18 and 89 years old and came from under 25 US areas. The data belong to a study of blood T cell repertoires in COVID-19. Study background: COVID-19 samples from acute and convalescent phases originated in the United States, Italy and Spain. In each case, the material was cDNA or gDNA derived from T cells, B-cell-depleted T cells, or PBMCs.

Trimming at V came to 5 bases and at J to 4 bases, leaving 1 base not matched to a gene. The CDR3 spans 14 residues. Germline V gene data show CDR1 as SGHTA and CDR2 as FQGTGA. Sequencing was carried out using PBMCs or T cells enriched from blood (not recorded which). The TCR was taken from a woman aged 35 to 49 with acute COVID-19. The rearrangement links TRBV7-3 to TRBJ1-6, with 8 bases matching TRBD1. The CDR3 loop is CASSTGGYNSPLHF. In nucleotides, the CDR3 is TGTGCCAGCAGCACAGGGGGGTATAATTCACCCCTCCACTTT.